Below are 4 T cell receptor beta chains sequenced from a single sample in a study of blood T cells in healthy people across ages. Alongside a J-beta primer mix, a sample-barcoded 5' primer served in a second PCR lasting about 7 to 12 cycles. TCRdb re-called the 5' RACE reads with MiXCR, one entry per CDR3 protein. This sample has about 1,400,000 distinct CDR3 sequences, with approximately 59% found just once. Sequencing input: blood. The origin of the receptors is a man aged 18-30 years in good health.

In its sample, this clonotype was seen a few times. J is TRBJ1-1 and V is TRBV6-6, with D perhaps TRBD1 (5 bases). CDR1 and CDR2 from the germline V gene are MNHNY and SVGAGI (reference sequence). The CDR3 runs 14 residues. V was pared by 7 bases and J by 6 bases, with 18 bases between. CDR3 in DNA: TGTGCCAGCACCCCGGGAGGGGCTAGTGCTGAAGCTTTCTTT. This gives the protein CASTPGGASAEAFF.

This clonotype turned up a few times. J is TRBJ2-7 and V is TRBV11-2, with unresolved D. The germline V and J ends were trimmed by 2 bases and 2 bases, with 7 bases remaining between them. The length of the CDR3 is 13 residues. Per the germline V gene, CDR1 is SGHAT and CDR2 is FQNNGV. The CDR3 region has the DNA TGTGCCAGCAGCTTACCCGACACCTACGAGCAGTACTTC. Translated: CASSLPDTYEQYF.

V gene TRBV29-1 combines with J gene TRBJ2-1; 7 nucleotides agree with TRBD2. From germline, CDR1 is SQVTM and CDR2 ANQGSEA. V shed 7 bases and J 3 bases; nucleotides not matched to a gene: 6. The CDR3 consists of 13 residues. This CDR3 reads CSGGGLNYNEQFF. For the CDR3, the DNA is TGCAGCGGGGGGGGACTCAACTACAATGAGCAGTTCTTC.

V and J are TRBV27 and TRBJ2-7, with D possibly being TRBD1 (5 bases). V was pared by 5 bases and J by 0 bases, with 14 bases between. The CDR3 extends over 15 amino acids. Germline V CDR1 and CDR2: MNHEY, SMNVEV (reference sequence). The CDR3 sequence is CASSPQWGNSYEQYF. CDR3 bases: TGTGCCAGCAGTCCTCAATGGGGCAACTCCTACGAGCAGTACTTC.